This TCR beta chain was identified in a study of response to subunit inactivated influenza vaccine. Germline lookup yields CDR1 SNHLY and CDR2 FYNNEI. Trimming cost V 5 bases and J 6 bases; bases outside gene matches: 4. This CDR3 has 13 residues. TCRdb called the RT-PCR reads again in MiXCR, with one record for every CDR3 protein. The repertoire includes hundreds of thousands of distinct CDR3 sequences, roughly 18% of them detected once, and under 13% sits in the top ten. The source of this sequence is a man aged 50 or older who received an inactivated influenza vaccine. The source was PBMCs from blood, collected about 5 days after vaccination. The chain joins TRBV2 to TRBJ2-1; 7 bases line up with TRBD1. CDR3 residues: CASSSDRANEQFF. CDR3 in DNA: TGTGCCAGCAGTAGTGACAGGGCCAATGAGCAGTTCTTC. Supplemented by reference TRBV2 and TRBJ2-1, the full variable domain reads EPEVTQTPSHQVTQMGQEVILRCVPISNHLYFYWYRQILGQKVEFLVSFYNNEISEKSEIFDDQFSVERPDGSNFTLKIRSTKLEDSAMYFCASSSDRANEQFFGPGTRLTVL.